This entry lists 18 T cell receptor beta chains sequenced from one sample in a study of cytomegalovirus exposure and HLA in healthy donors. Primers: 60 Vbeta forward and 13 Jbeta reverse. Sequenced by immunoSEQ multiplex PCR; TCRdb stores in-frame clones only, minus some. The sample has some 200,000 clones, roughly 70% seen once. The sequenced sample consisted of PBMCs. Receptors originate from a man aged 40-49 years in good health and CMV-seropositive.

The V call is TRBV9, the J call TRBJ2-3; perhaps TRBD2 as D (5 bases). Trimming stripped 0 bases from V and 7 bases from J, with 9 bases between. Germline V lookup: CDR1 SGDLS, CDR2 YYNGEE. CDR3 length: 13 amino acids. This chain's CDR3 is CASSVGSGNTQYF. The CDR3 coding sequence is TGTGCCAGCAGCGTAGGTTCGGGGAATACGCAGTATTTT.

V gene TRBV5-1 combines with J gene TRBJ1-2, with 11 bases lining up with TRBD1. Germline V CDR1 and CDR2: SGHRS, YFSETQ. The V and J ends lost 0 bases and 4 bases, in that order; junction bases with no gene match: 2. This CDR3 contains 15 residues. DNA of the CDR3: TGCGCCAGCAGCTTGGACGGACAGGGGGCCTATGGCTACACCTTC. It specifies CASSLDGQGAYGYTF.

The table lists this clone with a few counts. CDR3 nucleotide sequence: TGCGCCAGCAGCTTTCCTAGCACAGATACGCAGTATTTT. This encodes CASSFPSTDTQYF. The chain is built from TRBV5-1 and TRBJ2-3; D ambiguous. This CDR3 is built from 13 residues. Per germline, CDR1 SGHRS and CDR2 YFSETQ. Deletions cut 2 bases from V and 0 bases from J, with 4 bases between.

This clone showed up just once. The chain employs TRBV7-2 and TRBJ2-5; D call uncertain. The last part of the DNA fits TRBJ2-7 better; the J call may be wrong. Germline V gene lookup returns CDR1 SGHTA and CDR2 FQGNSA. This CDR3 comprises 12 residues. The CDR3, as DNA: TGTGCCAGCAGCGCAGTAGCCTACGAGCAGTACTTC. Protein: CASSAVAYEQYF.

The chain carries TRBV2 and TRBJ2-7; D may be TRBD1 (7 bases). Trimming removed 7 bases at V and 6 bases at J, with 25 bases between. CDR1 and CDR2 (germline): SNHLY, FYNNEI. The CDR3 runs 16 residues. The CDR3 reads CASIKDRVTGAGEQYF. The DNA of the CDR3 is TGTGCCAGCATTAAAGACAGGGTAACAGGAGCGGGCGAGCAGTACTTC.

This rearrangement joins TRBV5-6 to TRBJ1-5; no firm D call. V shed 4 bases and J shed 8 bases, with 13 bases lying between them. Germline V gene sequence: CDR1 SGHDT, CDR2 YYEEEE. The CDR3 covers 13 residues. CDR3 DNA: TGTGCCAGCAGCGTGGGTTCCCGGGAGCCCCAGCATTTT. Amino acid sequence: CASSVGSREPQHF.

The rearrangement uses TRBV9 and TRBJ2-7, with 8 nucleotides matching TRBD1. The V gene's germline CDR1 is SGDLS and CDR2 YYNGEE. The junction had 10 bases not matched to a gene; V was cut back by 4 bases and J by 4 bases. CDR3 size: 15 residues. The CDR3 bases are TGTGCCAGCAGCCCAGGGACAGGCTCGGGGTACGAGCAGTACTTC. Amino acids: CASSPGTGSGYEQYF.

In this sample, this clone turned up a few times. The chain joins TRBV6-5 to TRBJ1-5; 7 bases are a match to TRBD1. The CDR3 is 15 amino acids. Per the germline V gene, CDR1 is MNHEY and CDR2 is SVGAGI. Germline trimming cut 6 bases from V and 7 bases from J; bases unmatched to any gene: 12. The CDR3: CASRITGVGGQPQHF. CDR3 DNA sequence: TGTGCCAGCAGGATAACAGGGGTAGGGGGCCAGCCCCAGCATTTT.

The V call is TRBV9, the J call TRBJ2-3; TRBD2 agrees at 7 bases. V dropped 0 bases and J dropped 3; count of bases not matched to a gene: 10. Germline V gives CDR1 SGDLS, CDR2 YYNGEE. This CDR3 is 17 amino acids long. This chain's CDR3 is CASSVEEGGGGTDTQYF. Written as DNA, the CDR3 is TGTGCCAGCAGCGTAGAGGAGGGCGGGGGAGGGACAGATACGCAGTATTTT.

The chain uses TRBV27 and TRBJ1-2, with D possibly matching TRBD1 (6 bases). CDR3 length equals 15 residues. Germline CDR1 is MNHEY and CDR2 is SMNVEV (reference sequence). Trimming left V 5 bases short and J 0 bases short, with 13 bases between. Here the CDR3 DNA reads TGTGCCAGCAGTGGAGGGGGGGGAGCTAACTATGGCTACACCTTC. This translates into CASSGGGGANYGYTF.

This clone was observed a handful of times. J is TRBJ1-1 and V is TRBV11-2, with D unclear. The CDR3 length is 15 residues. The germline V and J ends were trimmed by 1 base and 0 bases, with 9 bases remaining between them. Germline assignment: CDR1 SGHAT and CDR2 FQNNGV. As DNA, the CDR3 is TGTGCCAGCAGCTTAGCGGCAGGAATGAACACTGAAGCTTTCTTT. Translating it yields CASSLAAGMNTEAFF.

V and J are TRBV29-1 and TRBJ2-1; TRBD1 agrees at 7 bases. The CDR3 totals 12 residues. Losses at the gene ends were 7 bases for V and 8 bases for J; bases not matched to a gene: 8. Per the germline V gene, CDR1 is SQVTM and CDR2 is ANQGSEA. CDR3 residues: CSAHRGQDEQFF. The CDR3 DNA reads as TGCAGCGCCCACAGGGGCCAGGATGAGCAGTTCTTC.

The chain combines TRBV19 with TRBJ2-7; D not certain. CDR1 LNHDA and CDR2 SQIVND come from the germline V gene (reference sequence). The germline V and J ends were trimmed by 1 base and 2 bases, with 15 bases remaining between them. This CDR3 spans 16 amino acids. In nucleotides, the CDR3 is TGTGCCAGTAGTATAGGGCCATTTGGGCAGACCTACGAGCAGTACTTC. Translation: CASSIGPFGQTYEQYF.

CDR3 nucleotides: TGTGCCAGCAGTTCCGACACATATGGCTACACCTTC. This codes for CASSSDTYGYTF. The gene calls are TRBV6-5 and TRBJ1-2, with no clear D. This CDR3 comprises 12 residues. Trimming stripped 4 bases from V and 5 bases from J, with 8 bases between. Germline CDR1 and CDR2: MNHEY and SVGAGI.

CDR3 amino acids: CASSESGGVEAFF. The CDR3 region has the DNA TGCGCCAGCAGTGAGTCCGGCGGGGTTGAAGCTTTCTTT. This chain uses TRBV10-1 with TRBJ1-1; D gene unclear. Germline lookup yields CDR1 WNHNN and CDR2 SYGVQD (reference sequence). This CDR3 has 13 amino acids. V lost 0 bases and J lost 7, with 9 bases in between.

This clone occurred many times. The chain recombines TRBV6-5 with TRBJ1-2, with 8 bases matching TRBD1. The CDR3 has 13 amino acids. Germline values: CDR1 MNHEY, CDR2 SVGAGI. Trimming at V came to 4 bases and at J to 7 bases, leaving 5 bases not matched to a gene. The CDR3 coding sequence is TGTGCCAGCAGTTCCTCAGGGGGCCGTGGCTACACCTTC. Its translation is CASSSSGGRGYTF.

V gene TRBV5-5 combines with J gene TRBJ2-7; 10 nucleotides match TRBD2. J lost 4 bases, V lost 4 bases, and 5 bases had no gene match. The CDR3 consists of 14 residues. Germline V gene lookup returns CDR1 SGHKS and CDR2 YYEKEE (reference sequence). CDR3 sequence reads: CASSLPTSGYEQYF. The CDR3 DNA follows: TGTGCCAGCAGCCTCCCGACTAGCGGGTACGAGCAGTACTTC.

The genes are TRBV5-6 and TRBJ2-5; possible D gene TRBD1, 5 bases. The CDR3 extends over 14 amino acids. Trimming removed 3 bases from V and 1 base from J, with 10 bases in between. Germline lookup yields CDR1 SGHDT and CDR2 YYEEEE. CDR3 DNA sequence: TGTGCCAGCAGCTCAGGGATCATCCAAGAGACCCAGTACTTC. It translates to CASSSGIIQETQYF.